This record looks at one T cell receptor (beta chain) sequence and its context. Reanalyzing the 5' RACE reads, TCRdb keeps one entry per CDR3 protein, without DNA. The sample has 140,000 to 150,000 distinct CDR3 sequences, and its top ten clones hold roughly 1.2%. The record originates from a study of monozygotic twins with inflammatory bowel disease. Per germline, CDR1 SEHNR and CDR2 FQNEAQ (reference sequence). The CDR3 extends over 15 amino acids. The clonotype originates from a human donor with ulcerative colitis or Crohn's disease, or a healthy co-twin of an affected twin (not recorded which). Sequencing was carried out using blood. The chain combines TRBV7-9 with TRBJ2-2; TCRdb's assignment of TRBD1 cannot be checked, as there is no DNA. CDR3 in amino acids: CASSSDRGRPGELFF.